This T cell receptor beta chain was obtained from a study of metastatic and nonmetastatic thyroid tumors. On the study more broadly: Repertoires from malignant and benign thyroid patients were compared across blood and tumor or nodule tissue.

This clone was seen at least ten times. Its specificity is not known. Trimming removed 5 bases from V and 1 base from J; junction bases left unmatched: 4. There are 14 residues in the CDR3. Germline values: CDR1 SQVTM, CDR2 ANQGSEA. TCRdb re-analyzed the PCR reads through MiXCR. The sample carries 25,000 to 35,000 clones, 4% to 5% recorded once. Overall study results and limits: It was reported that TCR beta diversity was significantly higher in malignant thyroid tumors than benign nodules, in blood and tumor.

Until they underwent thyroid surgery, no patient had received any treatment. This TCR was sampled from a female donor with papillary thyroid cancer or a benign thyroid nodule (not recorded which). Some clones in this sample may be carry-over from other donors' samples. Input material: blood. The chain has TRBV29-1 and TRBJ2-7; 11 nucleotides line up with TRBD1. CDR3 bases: TGCAGCGTTTCCGGGACAGGGGGATCCTACGAGCAGTACTTC. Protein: CSVSGTGGSYEQYF.